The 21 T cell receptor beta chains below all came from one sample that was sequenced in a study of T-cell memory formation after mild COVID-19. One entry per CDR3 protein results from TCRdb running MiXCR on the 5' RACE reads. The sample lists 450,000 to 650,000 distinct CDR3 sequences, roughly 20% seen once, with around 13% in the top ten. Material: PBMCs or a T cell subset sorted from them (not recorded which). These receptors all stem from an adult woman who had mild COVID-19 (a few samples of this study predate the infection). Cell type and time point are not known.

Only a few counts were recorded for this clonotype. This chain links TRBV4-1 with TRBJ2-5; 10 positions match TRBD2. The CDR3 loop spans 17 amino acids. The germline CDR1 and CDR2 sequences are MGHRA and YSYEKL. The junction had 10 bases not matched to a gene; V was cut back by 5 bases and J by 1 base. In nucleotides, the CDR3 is TGCGCCAGCAGCAAATCCCCTAGCGGGGGACTCCAAGAGACCCAGTACTTC. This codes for CASSKSPSGGLQETQYF.

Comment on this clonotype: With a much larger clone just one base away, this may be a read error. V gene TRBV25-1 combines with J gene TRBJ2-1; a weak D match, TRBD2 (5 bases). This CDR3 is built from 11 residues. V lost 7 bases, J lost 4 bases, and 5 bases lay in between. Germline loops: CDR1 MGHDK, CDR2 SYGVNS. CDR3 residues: CASTGYNEQFF. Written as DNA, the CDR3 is TGTGCCAGCACGGGATACAATGAGCAGTTCTTC. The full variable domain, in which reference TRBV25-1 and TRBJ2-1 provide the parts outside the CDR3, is EADIYQTPRYLVIGTGKKITLECSQTMGHDKMYWYQQDPGMELHLIHYSYGVNSTEKGDLSSESTVSRIRTEHFPLTLESARPSHTSQYLCASTGYNEQFFGPGTRLTVL.

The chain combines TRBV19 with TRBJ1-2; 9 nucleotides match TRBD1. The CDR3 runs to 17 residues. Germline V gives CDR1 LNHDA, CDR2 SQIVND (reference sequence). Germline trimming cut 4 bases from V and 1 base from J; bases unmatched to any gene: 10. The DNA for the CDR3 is TGTGCCAGTAGTAGGAGGTACCGGGACAGGGTTAACTATGGCTACACCTTC. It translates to CASSRRYRDRVNYGYTF.

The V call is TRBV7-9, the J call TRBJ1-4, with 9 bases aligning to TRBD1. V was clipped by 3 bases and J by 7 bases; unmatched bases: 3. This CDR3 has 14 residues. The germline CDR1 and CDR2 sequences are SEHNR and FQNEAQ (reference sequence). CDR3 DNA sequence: TGTGCCAGCAGCTTTGGACAGGGGACTGAAAAACTGTTTTTT. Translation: CASSFGQGTEKLFF. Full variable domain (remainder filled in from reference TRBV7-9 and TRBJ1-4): DTGVSQNPRHKITKRGQNVTFRCDPISEHNRLYWYRQTLGQGPEFLTYFQNEAQLEKSRLLSDRFSAERPKGSFSTLEIQRTEQGDSAMYLCASSFGQGTEKLFFGSGTQLSVL.

CDR3 sequence: CASSQDLLAANEQFF. In DNA form, the CDR3 reads TGTGCCAGCAGCCAAGACTTACTAGCTGCCAATGAGCAGTTCTTC. This chain joins TRBV3-1 and TRBJ2-1, with D tentatively TRBD2 (6 bases). The germline V gene has CDR1 LGHDT and CDR2 YNNKEL (reference sequence). The CDR3 length is 15 residues. The V end lost 0 bases, the J end lost 6 bases, and 12 bases lay between the germline ends.

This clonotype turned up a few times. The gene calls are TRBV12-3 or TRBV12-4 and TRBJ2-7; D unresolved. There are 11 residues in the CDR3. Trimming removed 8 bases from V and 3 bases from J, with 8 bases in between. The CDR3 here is CASGWGYEQYF. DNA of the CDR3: TGTGCCAGCGGGTGGGGCTACGAGCAGTACTTC.

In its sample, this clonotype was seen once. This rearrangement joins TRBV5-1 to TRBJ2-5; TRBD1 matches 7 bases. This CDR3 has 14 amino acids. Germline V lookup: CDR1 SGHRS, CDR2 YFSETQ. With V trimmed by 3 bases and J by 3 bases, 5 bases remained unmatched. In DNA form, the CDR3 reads TGCGCCAGCAGCTCAAAAGACAGGGAAGAGACCCAGTACTTC. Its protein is CASSSKDREETQYF.

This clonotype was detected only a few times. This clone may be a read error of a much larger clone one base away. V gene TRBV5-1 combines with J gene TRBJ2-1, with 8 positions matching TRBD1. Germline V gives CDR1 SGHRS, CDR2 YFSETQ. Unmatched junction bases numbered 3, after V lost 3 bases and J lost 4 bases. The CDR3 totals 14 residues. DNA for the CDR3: TGCGCCAGCAGCTCGGGACAGGTTTACAATGAGCAGTTCTTC. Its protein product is CASSSGQVYNEQFF.

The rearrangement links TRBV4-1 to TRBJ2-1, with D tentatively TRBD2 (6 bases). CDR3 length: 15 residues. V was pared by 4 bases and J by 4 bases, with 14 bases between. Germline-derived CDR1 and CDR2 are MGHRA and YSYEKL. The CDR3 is CASSLGGTRYNEQFF. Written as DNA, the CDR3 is TGCGCCAGCAGCCTGGGAGGAACCCGATACAATGAGCAGTTCTTC.

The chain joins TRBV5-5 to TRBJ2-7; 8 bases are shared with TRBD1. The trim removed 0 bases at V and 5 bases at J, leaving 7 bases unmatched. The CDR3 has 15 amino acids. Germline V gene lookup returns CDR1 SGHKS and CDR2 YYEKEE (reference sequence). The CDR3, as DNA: TGTGCCAGCAGCTTGGGGACAGGGCTGATAAACGAGCAGTACTTC. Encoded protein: CASSLGTGLINEQYF.

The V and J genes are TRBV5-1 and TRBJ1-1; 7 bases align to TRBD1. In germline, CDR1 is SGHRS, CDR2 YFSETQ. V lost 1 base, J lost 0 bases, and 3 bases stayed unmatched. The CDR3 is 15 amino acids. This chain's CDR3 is CASSLQGTVNTEAFF. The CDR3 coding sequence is TGCGCCAGCAGCTTGCAGGGGACAGTGAACACTGAAGCTTTCTTT. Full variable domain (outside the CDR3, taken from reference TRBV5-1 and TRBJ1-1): KAGVTQTPRYLIKTRGQQVTLSCSPISGHRSVSWYQQTPGQGLQFLFEYFSETQRNKGNFPGRFSGRQFSNSRSEMNVSTLELGDSALYLCASSLQGTVNTEAFFGQGTRLTVV.

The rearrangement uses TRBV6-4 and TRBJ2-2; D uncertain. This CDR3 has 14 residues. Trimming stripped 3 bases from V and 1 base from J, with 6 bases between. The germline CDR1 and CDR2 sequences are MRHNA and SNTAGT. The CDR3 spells CASSDVGNTGELFF. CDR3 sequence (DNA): TGTGCCAGCAGTGATGTAGGGAACACCGGGGAGCTGTTTTTT.

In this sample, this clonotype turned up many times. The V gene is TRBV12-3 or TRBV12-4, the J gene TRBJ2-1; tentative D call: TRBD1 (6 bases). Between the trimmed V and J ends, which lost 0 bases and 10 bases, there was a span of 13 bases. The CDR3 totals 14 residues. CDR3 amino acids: CASSLAAGADEQFF. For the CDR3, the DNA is TGTGCCAGCAGTTTAGCCGCAGGGGCGGACGAGCAGTTCTTC.

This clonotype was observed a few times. CDR3 bases: TGTGCCAAAGGATCGGGCACCGGGGAGCTGTTTTTT. Protein: CAKGSGTGELFF. J is TRBJ2-2 and V is TRBV7-6; no firm D call. Trimming pared 10 bases from V and 4 bases from J, leaving 10 bases between. The CDR3 runs 12 residues. Germline CDR1 SGHVS, CDR2 FNYEAQ. The entire variable domain, with the rest obtained from reference TRBV7-6 and TRBJ2-2, is as follows: GAGVSQSPRYKVTKRGQDVALRCDPISGHVSLYWYRQALGQGPEFLTYFNYEAQQDKSGLPNDRFSAERPEGSISTLTIQRTEQRDSAMYRCAKGSGTGELFFGEGSRLTVL.

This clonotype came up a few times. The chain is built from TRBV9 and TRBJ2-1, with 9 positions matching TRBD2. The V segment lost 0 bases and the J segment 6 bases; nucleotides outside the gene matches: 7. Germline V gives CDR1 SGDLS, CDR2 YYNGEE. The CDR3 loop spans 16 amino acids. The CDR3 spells CASSVVRAGGSNEQFF. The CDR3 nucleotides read TGTGCCAGCAGCGTAGTGCGAGCGGGAGGTAGCAATGAGCAGTTCTTC.

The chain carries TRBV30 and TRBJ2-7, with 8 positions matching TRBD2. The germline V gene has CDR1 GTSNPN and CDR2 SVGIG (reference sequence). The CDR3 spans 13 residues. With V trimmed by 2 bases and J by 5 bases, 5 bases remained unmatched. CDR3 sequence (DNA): TGTGCCTGGAGTCGGCGGGAGGAGCACGAGCAGTACTTC. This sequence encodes CAWSRREEHEQYF.

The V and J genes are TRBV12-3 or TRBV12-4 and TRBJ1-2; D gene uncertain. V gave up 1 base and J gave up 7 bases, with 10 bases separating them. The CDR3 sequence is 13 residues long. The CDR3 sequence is CASSLDSGFGYTF. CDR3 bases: TGTGCCAGCAGTTTAGATAGTGGGTTTGGCTACACCTTC.

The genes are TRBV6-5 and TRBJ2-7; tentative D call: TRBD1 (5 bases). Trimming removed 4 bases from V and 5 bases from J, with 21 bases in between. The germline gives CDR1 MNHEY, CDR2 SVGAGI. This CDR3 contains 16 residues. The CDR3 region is CASSWGAMGKAHEQYF. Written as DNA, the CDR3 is TGTGCCAGCAGTTGGGGCGCAATGGGGAAAGCCCACGAGCAGTACTTC.

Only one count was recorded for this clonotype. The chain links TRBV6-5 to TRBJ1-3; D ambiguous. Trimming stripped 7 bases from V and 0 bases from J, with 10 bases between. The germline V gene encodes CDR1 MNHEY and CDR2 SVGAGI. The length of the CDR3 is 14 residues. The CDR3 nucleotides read TGTGCCAGCATCCCGGTCAACTCTGGAAACACCATATATTTT. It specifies CASIPVNSGNTIYF.

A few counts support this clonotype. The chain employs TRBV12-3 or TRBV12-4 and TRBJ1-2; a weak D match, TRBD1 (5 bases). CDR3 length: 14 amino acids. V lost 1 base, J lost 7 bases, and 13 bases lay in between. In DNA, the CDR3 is TGTGCCAGCAGTTTAGGAGGGGCGGGAGGTGGCTACACCTTC. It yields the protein CASSLGGAGGGYTF.

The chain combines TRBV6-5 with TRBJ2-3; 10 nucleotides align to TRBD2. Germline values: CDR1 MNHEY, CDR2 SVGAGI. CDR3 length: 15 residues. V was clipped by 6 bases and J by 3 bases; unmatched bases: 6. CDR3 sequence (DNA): TGTGCCAGCAGCAAAAGCGGGGGGGCAACAGATACGCAGTATTTT. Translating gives CASSKSGGATDTQYF.